A selection of T cell receptor beta chains follows, all from one sample in a study of blood T cell repertoires in COVID-19. Measured with immunoSEQ multiplex PCR; TCRdb has only the in-frame clones, and not every one. The data contain about 130,000 clones, around nine tenths of them singletons. Sequenced sample: peripheral blood. The receptor set was obtained from a woman aged 70-85 years with COVID-19, enrolled during active disease. Both conserved end residues are part of each CDR3. Each record gives: V gene, clone size, D gene, J gene, CDR3 length, CDR3 DNA, CDR3 protein. D genes are given only for firm matches. A row's size may be missing; if present it is once, few, many or a size class.

V gene: TRBV23-1
clone size: NA
D gene: TRBD1
J gene: TRBJ2-7
CDR3 length: 14
CDR3 DNA: TGCGCCAGCAGTCACGGACAGGGATACTACGAGCAGTACTTC
CDR3 protein: CASSHGQGYYEQYF

V gene: TRBV15
clone size: NA
D gene: NA
J gene: TRBJ1-2
CDR3 length: 15
CDR3 DNA: TGTGCCACCAGCAGAGATTTCCCCGGGCGGGGTGGCTACACCTTC
CDR3 protein: CATSRDFPGRGGYTF

V gene: TRBV5-1
clone size: NA
D gene: NA
J gene: TRBJ2-7
CDR3 length: 14
CDR3 DNA: TGCGCCAGCAGTGTCGGGGGGCACACCTACGAGCAGTACTTC
CDR3 protein: CASSVGGHTYEQYF

V gene: TRBV9
clone size: NA
D gene: NA
J gene: TRBJ1-1
CDR3 length: 15
CDR3 DNA: TGTGCCAGCAGCGTAGCAGGCACAATGAACACTGAAGCTTTCTTT
CDR3 protein: CASSVAGTMNTEAFF

V gene: TRBV5-6
clone size: NA
D gene: NA
J gene: TRBJ1-2
CDR3 length: 12
CDR3 DNA: TGTGCCAGCAGCTACGAGGGCCGTGGCTACACCTTC
CDR3 protein: CASSYEGRGYTF

V gene: TRBV3-1/TRBV3-2
clone size: NA
D gene: TRBD1
J gene: TRBJ1-1
CDR3 length: 13
CDR3 DNA: TGTGCCAGTTCGACAGGGCGGGCGTCTGAAGCTTTCTTT
CDR3 protein: CASSTGRASEAFF

V gene: TRBV5-1
clone size: NA
D gene: TRBD1
J gene: TRBJ2-7
CDR3 length: 16
CDR3 DNA: TGCGCCAGCAGCTTGGGACCTACAGGGGACTCCTACGAGCAGTACTTC
CDR3 protein: CASSLGPTGDSYEQYF

V gene: TRBV30
clone size: NA
D gene: TRBD2
J gene: TRBJ2-3
CDR3 length: 15
CDR3 DNA: TGTGCCTGGAGCCGGGGGGGGGAGGGCACAGATACGCAGTATTTT
CDR3 protein: CAWSRGGEGTDTQYF

V gene: TRBV28
clone size: once
D gene: TRBD2
J gene: TRBJ2-1
CDR3 length: 18
CDR3 DNA: TGTGCCAGCAGTTTATACCCGATTAGCGGGAGCTCCTACAATGAGCAGTTCTTC
CDR3 protein: CASSLYPISGSSYNEQFF

V gene: TRBV15
clone size: NA
D gene: TRBD1
J gene: TRBJ1-2
CDR3 length: 16
CDR3 DNA: TGTGCCACCAGCAGAGATTTTACAGGGGGGCTCTATGGCTACACCTTC
CDR3 protein: CATSRDFTGGLYGYTF

V gene: TRBV2
clone size: NA
D gene: TRBD1
J gene: TRBJ1-1
CDR3 length: 13
CDR3 DNA: TGTGCCAGCAGTTTGACAGGGAGCACTGAAGCTTTCTTT
CDR3 protein: CASSLTGSTEAFF

V gene: TRBV28
clone size: NA
D gene: NA
J gene: TRBJ1-5
CDR3 length: 19
CDR3 DNA: TGTGCCAGCAGTTTACTTACAGGGCCTGGGTGGAATAGCAATCAGCCCCAGCATTTT
CDR3 protein: CASSLLTGPGWNSNQPQHF

V gene: TRBV10-3
clone size: once
D gene: NA
J gene: TRBJ1-2
CDR3 length: 14
CDR3 DNA: TGTGCCATCAGTGACTTACAGCCGAACTATGGCTACACCTTC
CDR3 protein: CAISDLQPNYGYTF

V gene: TRBV28
clone size: NA
D gene: NA
J gene: TRBJ2-2
CDR3 length: 15
CDR3 DNA: TGTGCCAGCAGTACCAAGCTCTCGGGGACCGGGGAGCTGTTTTTT
CDR3 protein: CASSTKLSGTGELFF

V gene: TRBV19
clone size: few
D gene: NA
J gene: TRBJ1-5
CDR3 length: 13
CDR3 DNA: TGTGCCAGTGATGCCGGGGGGCATCAGCCCCAGCATTTT
CDR3 protein: CASDAGGHQPQHF

V gene: TRBV7-9
clone size: NA
D gene: NA
J gene: TRBJ1-2
CDR3 length: 14
CDR3 DNA: TGTGCCAGCAGCTTAGGCTCGGACAGCTATGGCTACACCTTC
CDR3 protein: CASSLGSDSYGYTF

V gene: TRBV15
clone size: NA
D gene: TRBD1
J gene: TRBJ1-4
CDR3 length: 14
CDR3 DNA: TGTGCCACCAGCAGAGGGACAGGGGGCGAAAAACTGTTTTTT
CDR3 protein: CATSRGTGGEKLFF

V gene: TRBV5-6
clone size: NA
D gene: NA
J gene: TRBJ2-7
CDR3 length: 15
CDR3 DNA: TGTGCCAGCAGCTTGGACGGGGGAATGGACTACGAGCAGTACTTC
CDR3 protein: CASSLDGGMDYEQYF

V gene: TRBV7-3
clone size: NA
D gene: TRBD2
J gene: TRBJ2-1
CDR3 length: 15
CDR3 DNA: TGTGCCAGCAGCTTAGCGGCGGGGGACTTCAATGAGCAGTTCTTC
CDR3 protein: CASSLAAGDFNEQFF

V gene: TRBV3-1/TRBV3-2
clone size: NA
D gene: TRBD1
J gene: TRBJ1-1
CDR3 length: 16
CDR3 DNA: TGTGCCAGCAGCCCAAGTCGGGGACAGGGGAACACTGAAGCTTTCTTT
CDR3 protein: CASSPSRGQGNTEAFF

V gene: TRBV13
clone size: NA
D gene: TRBD1
J gene: TRBJ2-7
CDR3 length: 15
CDR3 DNA: TGTGCCAGCAGCGCAGCCGGGACAGGATCCTACGAGCAGTACTTC
CDR3 protein: CASSAAGTGSYEQYF

V gene: TRBV28
clone size: NA
D gene: NA
J gene: TRBJ1-2
CDR3 length: 15
CDR3 DNA: TGTGCCAGCAGCTCCCAAGGCAGCGCTAACTATGGCTACACCTTC
CDR3 protein: CASSSQGSANYGYTF

V gene: TRBV6-5
clone size: NA
D gene: NA
J gene: TRBJ1-2
CDR3 length: 12
CDR3 DNA: TGTGCCAGCAGGAACCCAGGATATGGCTACACCTTC
CDR3 protein: CASRNPGYGYTF

V gene: TRBV27
clone size: NA
D gene: NA
J gene: TRBJ2-7
CDR3 length: 16
CDR3 DNA: TGTGCCAGCAGTTTAAGTTTCACAGGCCGCTCCTACGAGCAGTACTTC
CDR3 protein: CASSLSFTGRSYEQYF

V gene: TRBV28
clone size: NA
D gene: TRBD1
J gene: TRBJ1-2
CDR3 length: 17
CDR3 DNA: TGTGCCAGCAGAAGTCCCGGGACAGGGAAAGCTAACTATGGCTACACCTTC
CDR3 protein: CASRSPGTGKANYGYTF

V gene: TRBV3-1/TRBV3-2
clone size: NA
D gene: NA
J gene: TRBJ1-4
CDR3 length: 12
CDR3 DNA: TGTGCCAGCAGCCTCGCCGGTGAAAAACTGTTTTTT
CDR3 protein: CASSLAGEKLFF